This T cell receptor beta chain was sequenced during a study of human T cells and chemical hapten exposure. This clonotype was seen ten or more times. Time point described: healthy volunteer bleed at 6 weeks. Extraction yielded total RNA from whole blood (unfractionated). The CDR3 spans 16 residues. Germline CDR1 is SGHRS and CDR2 is YFSETQ. V was cut by 2 bases and J by 1 base, with 13 bases left in between. Single cDNA molecules in the library carried unique molecular identifiers attached during preparation. Original processing notes: A per-sample median of approximately 100,000 TCRs was observed, with a range of roughly 20,000 to 750,000. TCRdb recomputed calls from the RACE reads with MiXCR, one row per CDR3 protein. TCRdb's processing, not the authors', yielded these V and J calls. The table records 35,000 to 50,000 distinct CDR3 sequences, 3.7% of them present only once.

The receptor was isolated from a human donor in good health. Some clones in this sample may be carry-over from other donors' samples. Sequencing input: whole blood. V usage is TRBV5-1 and J usage is TRBJ2-4, with D maybe TRBD2 (6 bases). Here the CDR3 DNA reads TGCGCCAGCAGCTTTGGAGTTGGGGGGGCCAAAAACATTCAGTACTTC. Its protein is CASSFGVGGAKNIQYF.